This TCR beta chain was observed in a study of cytomegalovirus exposure and HLA in healthy donors. Study-wide points: TCR beta chains numbering some 160 were designated cytomegalovirus-associated. By a later analysis, the bulk of CMV-associated TCR beta chains appeared HLA-restricted. Owing to their indistinguishability, certain V segments, notably TRBV6-2 and TRBV6-3, were excluded. TCR beta V- and J-gene trimming, according to a later analysis, was linked to a missense DCLRE1C variant.

The CDR3 has 12 residues. The germline V and J ends were trimmed by 1 base and 5 bases, with 5 bases remaining between them. Germline values: CDR1 MNHNS, CDR2 SASEGT. Comment on this clone: The target antigen is unknown.

PCR used 60 Vbeta primers and 13 Jbeta primers. Data came from immunoSEQ multiplex PCR; TCRdb stores just in-frame clones and leaves some out. Of about 110,000 clones listed, approximately 76% are singletons. The TCR sequence derives from a man aged 35-49 years in good health and CMV-seronegative. The sequencing input was PBMCs. This chain links TRBV6-1 with TRBJ1-2; D not certain. CDR3 sequence (DNA): TGTGCCAGCAGTGAAGGGCGGTATGGCTACACCTTC. The encoded protein is CASSEGRYGYTF.